This is a list of T cell receptor beta chains from one sample in a study of memory CD4+ T cells and cytomegalovirus serostatus. Generated by immunoSEQ multiplex PCR, the TCRdb table keeps only in-frame clones and is missing some. Of over 65,000 clones in the sample, just under 80% were seen once. The specimen sequenced was memory CD4+ T cells from blood. The receptor set was obtained from an adult in good health and CMV-seropositive. CDR3s include the opening cysteine and the closing phenylalanine or tryptophan. D genes are given only for firm matches. For some rows the clone size is stated as once, few or many, or as a class when expanded; others skip it.

length | size | J | D | V | CDR3 | DNA
13 | - | TRBJ1-1 | - | TRBV6-6 | CASSYFGGSEAFF | TGTGCCAGCAGTTACTTCGGGGGGAGTGAAGCTTTCTTT
15 | - | TRBJ1-4 | TRBD1 | TRBV7-2 | CASSPEGTAFEKLFF | TGTGCCAGCAGCCCAGAGGGGACAGCATTTGAAAAACTGTTTTTT
14 | few | TRBJ1-1 | - | TRBV7-9 | CASSLGGGEGKSFF | TGTGCCAGCAGCTTAGGAGGCGGGGAGGGGAAGAGCTTCTTT
20 | - | TRBJ2-1 | TRBD1 | TRBV9 | CASSVEGGTGGFPTYNEQFF | TGTGCCAGCAGCGTAGAGGGCGGGACAGGGGGCTTCCCCACCTACAATGAGCAGTTCTTC
15 | - | TRBJ1-2 | - | TRBV5-1 | CASSPRLGTNYGYTF | TGCGCCAGCAGCCCCCGATTAGGGACGAACTATGGCTACACCTTC
16 | - | TRBJ1-1 | - | TRBV18 | CASSPLWGAGNTEAFF | TGTGCCAGCTCACCGCTCTGGGGGGCTGGTAACACTGAAGCTTTCTTT
13 | - | TRBJ2-5 | - | TRBV19 | CASRGTDQETQYF | TGTGCCAGTAGGGGGACCGATCAAGAGACCCAGTACTTC
13 | once | TRBJ1-2 | TRBD1 | TRBV6-1 | CASRAGTGDGYTF | TGTGCCAGCAGGGCCGGGACAGGGGATGGCTACACCTTC
14 | - | TRBJ1-5 | - | TRBV7-2 | CASSLDGGGQPQHF | TGTGCCAGCAGCTTAGACGGGGGCGGTCAGCCCCAGCATTTT
13 | - | TRBJ2-3 | - | TRBV19 | CASSILGTDTQYF | TGTGCCAGTAGTATTTTGGGGACAGATACGCAGTATTTT
11 | once | TRBJ2-1 | - | TRBV7-9 | CASSLNNEQFF | TGTGCCAGCAGCCTTAACAATGAGCAGTTCTTC
15 | - | TRBJ2-5 | - | TRBV6-5 | CASSYELASTETQYF | TGTGCCAGCAGTTACGAACTAGCTAGTACGGAGACCCAGTACTTC
14 | few | TRBJ2-4 | - | TRBV5-6 | CASSPNPGSNIQYF | TGTGCCAGCAGCCCAAATCCAGGGTCCAACATTCAGTACTTC
15 | - | TRBJ2-7 | - | TRBV11-2 | CASSLGMEGVREQYF | TGTGCCAGCAGCTTAGGAATGGAAGGGGTGAGGGAGCAGTACTTC
15 | - | TRBJ1-5 | - | TRBV28 | CASSSPAQSRMSQHF | TGTGCCAGCAGTTCGCCAGCCCAGAGCAGGATGTCCCAGCATTTT